What follows is one T cell receptor (beta chain) and its context. The junction departs from germline at one end; a sequencing error may be responsible. The germline CDR1 and CDR2 sequences are MDHEN and SYDVKM. CDR3 length equals 13 residues. Combining a sample-barcoded 5' primer with a J-beta primer mix, a second PCR ran for 7 to 11 cycles. With 12 random nucleotides, a template-switch adaptor tagged each individual cDNA molecule. MiXCR was run by TCRdb on the 5' RACE reads, yielding one entry per CDR3 protein. The sample shows 750,000 to 950,000 distinct CDR3 sequences, almost 30% of them seen only once. These data are taken from a study of blood T cells in healthy people across ages. This sample was also put to use in a study of T cells of mothers and their children. That source reports: Related mother-child pairs showed slightly higher but non-significant overlap than unrelated pairs.

Sample: blood. This rearrangement joins TRBV28 to TRBJ2-7; D is unclear. This receptor was taken from a woman aged 35 to 49 in good health. CDR3 region: CTSSSVPAAEQYF. The CDR3 nucleotides are TGTACCAGCAGTTCTGTTCCGGCAGCAGAGCAGTACTTC.